These 28 T cell receptor beta chains share one sample of origin, sequenced in a study of OX40 agonist ivuxolimab in advanced cancers. TCRdb keeps only in-frame clones here, not all; method: immunoSEQ multiplex PCR. The table has more than 65,000 clones, around 91% seen once; the top ten hold approximately 0.38%. The specimen was CD4+ or CD8+ T cells sorted from blood, collected in a trial of the OX40 agonist ivuxolimab. Every receptor here comes from an adult with an advanced solid tumor such as melanoma, head and neck, liver or kidney cancer.

This clone turned up a few times. J is TRBJ2-7 and V is TRBV4-1, with D perhaps matching TRBD1 or TRBD2 (6 bases each). V lost 1 base, J lost 0 bases, and 10 bases lay in between. CDR1 and CDR2 from the germline V gene are MGHRA and YSYEKL. This CDR3 spans 15 amino acids. CDR3 sequence: CASSQVGGSSYEQYF. DNA for the CDR3: TGCGCCAGCAGCCAAGTAGGGGGGAGCTCCTACGAGCAGTACTTC.

The gene calls are TRBV7-9 and TRBJ1-1; D not certain. The CDR3 contains 14 residues. V was shortened by 5 bases and J by 1 base, with 11 bases between the two germline ends. Germline V gene lookup returns CDR1 SEHNR and CDR2 FQNEAQ (reference sequence). CDR3 amino acids: CASSPEPGNTEAFF. For the CDR3, the DNA is TGTGCCAGCAGCCCCGAGCCAGGGAACACTGAAGCTTTCTTT. Using reference TRBV7-9 and TRBJ1-1 for the parts outside the CDR3, the full variable domain is DTGVSQNPRHKITKRGQNVTFRCDPISEHNRLYWYRQTLGQGPEFLTYFQNEAQLEKSRLLSDRFSAERPKGSFSTLEIQRTEQGDSAMYLCASSPEPGNTEAFFGQGTRLTVV.

This clone has a single count. The CDR3 DNA sequence: TGCAGCGTTGATGGGACTAGCCGGAGAGGGGTACTGGGCACAGATACGCAGTATTTT. Its translation is CSVDGTSRRGVLGTDTQYF. J is TRBJ2-3 and V is TRBV29-1; 9 bases agree with TRBD2. The germline V gene has CDR1 SQVTM and CDR2 ANQGSEA. Germline trimming cut 3 bases from V and 1 base from J; bases unmatched to any gene: 17. The CDR3 spans 19 residues.

V is TRBV29-1 and J is TRBJ1-1; D is unresolved. CDR1 is SQVTM and CDR2 is ANQGSEA in the germline V gene. V was trimmed by 4 bases and J by 3 bases, leaving 6 bases between them. The CDR3 loop spans 11 amino acids. This CDR3 is CSVVVYTEAFF. The CDR3 coding sequence is TGCAGCGTTGTAGTGTACACTGAAGCTTTCTTT.

The V and J genes are TRBV7-2 and TRBJ2-5; perhaps TRBD1 as D (6 bases). The germline CDR1 and CDR2 sequences are SGHTA and FQGNSA. Trimming removed 2 bases at V and 5 bases at J, with 9 bases between. This CDR3 has 13 amino acids. The CDR3 DNA sequence: TGTGCCAGCAGCTTATGGCAGGGGGAGACCCAGTACTTC. Translation: CASSLWQGETQYF.

This clone appeared once. The V and J genes are TRBV7-9 and TRBJ1-5, with D unresolved. Germline assignment: CDR1 SEHNR and CDR2 FQNEAQ (reference sequence). This CDR3 has 17 residues. V lost 3 bases, J lost 6 bases, and 21 bases lay in between. The chain's CDR3 is CASSFTYSGQLGQPQHF. CDR3 bases: TGTGCCAGCAGCTTCACCTATTCTGGCCAGCTGGGTCAGCCCCAGCATTTT.

J is TRBJ1-1 and V is TRBV6-1; no firm D call. Trimming stripped 3 bases from V and 3 bases from J, with 14 bases between. Germline V CDR1 and CDR2: MNHNS, SASEGT. This CDR3 has 15 amino acids. CDR3 residues: CASSDRGLGDTEAFF. The CDR3, as DNA: TGTGCCAGCAGTGACCGCGGACTCGGGGACACTGAAGCTTTCTTT.

V usage is TRBV5-4 and J usage is TRBJ1-2, with 7 positions matching TRBD1. Germline V CDR1 and CDR2: SGHNT, YYREEE (reference sequence). The CDR3 consists of 13 residues. V trimming: 4 bases; J trimming: 1 base; junction bases outside the gene matches: 1. The CDR3 protein is CASSRDSNYGYTF. CDR3 nucleotides: TGTGCCAGCAGCCGGGACAGTAACTATGGCTACACCTTC.

The V call is TRBV13, the J call TRBJ1-1; 7 nucleotides agree with TRBD1. V was clipped by 5 bases and J by 0 bases; unmatched bases: 12. The germline V gene encodes CDR1 PRHDT and CDR2 FYEKMQ (reference sequence). The CDR3 extends over 17 amino acids. The CDR3 DNA reads as TGTGCCAGCAGCCGCGACCACGGGGGACAGATGAACACTGAAGCTTTCTTT. Protein sequence: CASSRDHGGQMNTEAFF.

The V and J genes are TRBV11-3 and TRBJ1-1, with D perhaps TRBD1 (5 bases). There are 14 residues in the CDR3. V was pared by 5 bases and J by 2 bases, with 12 bases between. Germline V gene sequence: CDR1 SGHNT, CDR2 YENEEA. The CDR3 DNA sequence: TGTGCCAGCAGCATACAGAGGGGAAACACTGAAGCTTTCTTT. Encoded protein: CASSIQRGNTEAFF.

This chain connects TRBV2 to TRBJ2-2; D unresolved. V was trimmed by 4 bases and J by 1 base, leaving 10 bases between them. The germline gives CDR1 SNHLY, CDR2 FYNNEI. The CDR3 contains 15 residues. The CDR3 protein is CASSAWWVNTGELFF. The CDR3 region has the DNA TGTGCCAGCAGTGCGTGGTGGGTGAACACCGGGGAGCTGTTTTTT. Supplemented by reference TRBV2 and TRBJ2-2, the full variable domain reads EPEVTQTPSHQVTQMGQEVILRCVPISNHLYFYWYRQILGQKVEFLVSFYNNEISEKSEIFDDQFSVERPDGSNFTLKIRSTKLEDSAMYFCASSAWWVNTGELFFGEGSRLTVL.

The chain carries TRBV5-6 and TRBJ2-5; D possibly corresponds to TRBD2 (5 bases). There are 17 residues in the CDR3. V gave up 4 bases and J gave up 2 bases, with 21 bases separating them. Germline CDR1 reads SGHDT; CDR2 reads YYEEEE. The CDR3 region is CASSRGSGLPQQETQYF. Written as DNA, the CDR3 is TGTGCCAGCAGCCGCGGTTCGGGGTTACCCCAACAAGAGACCCAGTACTTC.

As concerns this clone: Additional DNA sequences in this sample encode the identical CDR3. V usage is TRBV15 and J usage is TRBJ1-5; D is uncertain. Germline V gene lookup returns CDR1 LNHNV and CDR2 YYDKDF (reference sequence). This CDR3 has 19 residues. The ends were cut back, 1 base at V and 7 bases at J, with 26 bases in the middle. This chain's CDR3 is CATSRVEREVEAGNQPQHF. The CDR3 coding sequence is TGTGCCACCAGCAGAGTCGAGCGGGAAGTTGAAGCCGGTAACCAGCCCCAGCATTTT. Complete variable domain (other parts from reference TRBV15 and TRBJ1-5): DAMVIQNPRYQVTQFGKPVTLSCSQTLNHNVMYWYQQKSSQAPKLLFHYYDKDFNNEADTPDNFQSRRPNTSFCFLDIRSPGLGDTAMYLCATSRVEREVEAGNQPQHFGDGTRLSIL.

This chain connects TRBV10-3 to TRBJ2-1; tentative D call: TRBD2 (6 bases). V lost 8 bases and J lost 0, with 23 bases in between. This CDR3 is built from 18 residues. The germline CDR1 and CDR2 sequences are ENHRY and SYGVKD. The CDR3 sequence is CAISKKVSGESSYNEQFF. The DNA for the CDR3 is TGTGCCATCTCGAAGAAGGTTAGCGGTGAAAGCTCCTACAATGAGCAGTTCTTC.

The V and J genes are TRBV6-5 and TRBJ2-1; D not resolved. Germline CDR1 reads MNHEY; CDR2 reads SVGAGI. The CDR3 loop spans 14 amino acids. The germline V and J ends were trimmed by 0 bases and 7 bases, with 10 bases remaining between them. The CDR3 sequence: CASSYSLVLNEQFF. In nucleotides, the CDR3 is TGTGCCAGCAGTTACTCGCTAGTCCTGAATGAGCAGTTCTTC.

Here the CDR3 reads CASSLGSGNTDTQYF. The CDR3, as DNA: TGTGCCAGCAGCTTAGGAAGCGGGAACACAGATACGCAGTATTTT. This sequence joins TRBV7-7 and TRBJ2-3; 7 bases map to TRBD2. In germline, CDR1 is SSHAT, CDR2 FNYEAQ (reference sequence). The junction had 3 bases not matched to a gene; V was cut back by 1 base and J by 2 bases. The CDR3 extends over 15 amino acids.

This rearrangement joins TRBV30 to TRBJ1-6; a possible D gene is TRBD1 (5 bases). There are 14 residues in the CDR3. Germline V gene lookup returns CDR1 GTSNPN and CDR2 SVGIG (reference sequence). The V and J ends lost 0 bases and 6 bases respectively, with 9 bases between them. The CDR3 DNA is TGTGCCTGGAGTGTTGGGGGGAGTAATTCACCCCTCCACTTT. Translated, it gives CAWSVGGSNSPLHF.

This clone was detected only a few times. This chain connects TRBV30 to TRBJ2-7, with 7 bases that match TRBD1. Trimming cost V 4 bases and J 1 base; bases outside gene matches: 7. This CDR3 comprises 14 residues. Germline lookup yields CDR1 GTSNPN and CDR2 SVGIG (reference sequence). CDR3 sequence reads: CAWNAGTASYEQYF. CDR3 coding DNA: TGTGCCTGGAACGCCGGGACAGCTTCCTACGAGCAGTACTTC.

V usage is TRBV18 and J usage is TRBJ1-5; 8 nucleotides agree with TRBD1. This CDR3 contains 17 residues. V lost 3 bases, J lost 0 bases, and 7 bases stayed unmatched. Germline V lookup: CDR1 KGHSH, CDR2 LQKENI. The DNA of the CDR3 is TGTGCCAGCTCACCCCCGACAGGGGCTAATAGCAATCAGCCCCAGCATTTT. Encoded protein: CASSPPTGANSNQPQHF.

This chain uses TRBV9 with TRBJ1-1; D may be TRBD1 (5 bases). CDR1 is SGDLS, CDR2 YYNGEE, per germline. V gave up 3 bases and J gave up 1 base, with 16 bases separating them. This CDR3 region has 16 residues. The CDR3 region is CASSAGVHRSNTEAFF. CDR3 DNA sequence: TGTGCCAGCAGCGCAGGAGTGCACAGGTCGAACACTGAAGCTTTCTTT.

In DNA, the CDR3 is TGTGCCAGCAGTTCTCAGGATCGGCAGTTCTTC. Amino acids: CASSSQDRQFF. This rearrangement joins TRBV6-1 to TRBJ2-1; unclear D gene. This CDR3 spans 11 amino acids. Germline V gene data show CDR1 as MNHNS and CDR2 as SASEGT. Trimming removed 5 bases at V and 12 bases at J, with 11 bases between.

This chain joins TRBV5-6 and TRBJ2-7; 7 positions agree with TRBD2. CDR3 size: 11 residues. CDR1 SGHDT and CDR2 YYEEEE come from the germline V gene. With V trimmed by 7 bases and J by 3 bases, 1 base remained unmatched. The CDR3 DNA reads TGTGCCAGCGGGGGGGACTACGAGCAGTACTTC. Residues: CASGGDYEQYF.

The V call is TRBV6-5, the J call TRBJ2-7; 11 bases are shared with TRBD1. V lost 7 bases and J lost 10; bases outside the gene matches: 9. The CDR3 is 13 amino acids. CDR1 MNHEY and CDR2 SVGAGI come from the germline V gene. The CDR3, as DNA: TGTGCCAGCACTCCCGGGACAGGGGGTTCTCAGTACTTC. This translates into CASTPGTGGSQYF.

The chain is built from TRBV2 and TRBJ2-7; perhaps TRBD1 as D (6 bases). Germline V gene lookup returns CDR1 SNHLY and CDR2 FYNNEI. V gave up 8 bases and J gave up 6 bases, with 17 bases separating them. The CDR3 has 13 amino acids. In DNA form, the CDR3 reads TGTGCCAGCGGTACAGGGCCTTGGAGCGAGCAGTACTTC. Residues: CASGTGPWSEQYF.

V usage is TRBV19 and J usage is TRBJ1-4; tentatively, D is TRBD1 (5 bases). This CDR3 comprises 13 residues. The germline CDR1 and CDR2 sequences are LNHDA and SQIVND (reference sequence). V lost 5 bases and J 6 bases, leaving 10 bases between the germline ends. The DNA for the CDR3 is TGTGCCAGTAGTCTGGGACGCGATGAAAAACTGTTTTTT. It encodes CASSLGRDEKLFF.

The chain recombines TRBV11-3 with TRBJ2-7; 8 bases are a match to TRBD1. The CDR3 sequence is 14 residues long. J gave up 5 bases and V 8 bases, and 11 bases lay outside the gene matches. Germline CDR1 and CDR2: SGHNT and YENEEA. This CDR3 reads CASRSGAGGNEQYF. The CDR3 nucleotides read TGTGCCAGCCGCTCTGGGGCAGGGGGCAACGAGCAGTACTTC.

This chain links TRBV13 with TRBJ1-3, with D possibly TRBD1 on 5 matching bases. V lost 0 bases and J lost 3, with 12 bases in between. This CDR3 spans 16 amino acids. Germline V gives CDR1 PRHDT, CDR2 FYEKMQ (reference sequence). The CDR3 bases are TGTGCCAGCAGCTTAGGCGGGGGAACCTTTGGAAACACCATATATTTT. Translation gives CASSLGGGTFGNTIYF.

The CDR3 region is CASSSPDTDNYGYTF. In nucleotides, the CDR3 is TGTGCCAGCAGCAGCCCGGACACCGACAACTATGGCTACACCTTC. V gene TRBV25-1 combines with J gene TRBJ1-2; D is perhaps TRBD1 (5 bases). V was pared by 6 bases and J by 2 bases, with 16 bases between. CDR3 length: 15 amino acids. The germline CDR1 and CDR2 sequences are MGHDK and SYGVNS.